The clone carrying this T cell receptor beta chain was seen repeatedly, ten times or more. Its antigen is not known. Time point here: newly diagnosed GD, antithyroid drugs for less than 3 months. PBMC RNA served as the TCR library source. TCR beta libraries were built with iRepertoire HTBI primers and Arm-PCR of CDR3 regions. TCRdb reanalysed the multiplex PCR reads using MiXCR and keeps one entry per CDR3 protein. The table has around 320,000 distinct CDR3 sequences, around 17% seen once. This sample is part of a study of regulatory T cells in long-lasting Graves disease. Study-level findings and limits: Results may be inaccurate due to the small sample size.

The same sample was also studied in work on T cells in Graves' hyperthyroidism and ophthalmopathy. From that study: First-round RT-PCR targeting the TCR CDR3 was performed with the HTBI primer set.

The material sequenced was peripheral blood mononuclear cells (PBMCs), taken at new diagnosis, from a patient treated with antithyroid drugs. This receptor was taken from a middle-aged man with Graves disease.

The CDR3, as DNA: TGTGCCAGCAGCTCACAGGGGGCAGCTTTCTTT. This codes for CASSSQGAAFF. This chain joins TRBV2 and TRBJ1-1; TRBD1 matches 9 bases. CDR1 is SNHLY, CDR2 FYNNEI, per germline. The CDR3 has 11 amino acids. The V and J ends lost 6 bases and 10 bases, in that order; junction bases with no gene match: 3.